The 18 T cell receptor beta chains in this list originate from one sample, sequenced in a study of response to subunit inactivated influenza vaccine. One entry per CDR3 protein results from TCRdb running MiXCR on the RT-PCR reads. The sample shows under 850,000 distinct CDR3 sequences, roughly 18% of them seen only once. Here the sequenced sample was PBMCs from blood, taken about 5 days after vaccination. The receptors here all came from a man aged 45-65 years who received an inactivated influenza vaccine.

The V and J genes are TRBV7-9 and TRBJ1-2; the match to TRBD1 covers 9 bases. There are 14 residues in the CDR3. From germline, CDR1 is SEHNR and CDR2 FQNEAQ (reference sequence). The J segment lost 7 bases and the V segment lost 5 bases, leaving 8 bases of the junction unmatched. The CDR3 region is CASSTPGTGLGYTF. The CDR3 DNA is TGTGCCAGCAGCACTCCCGGGACAGGGCTTGGCTACACCTTC.

This clonotype came up many times. The V gene is TRBV7-2, the J gene TRBJ2-7; no clear D. This CDR3 spans 13 amino acids. Trimming removed 2 bases from V and 2 bases from J, with 7 bases in between. In germline, CDR1 is SGHTA, CDR2 FQGNSA. The CDR3 bases are TGTGCCAGCAGCTTACCAGGCCCCTACGAGCAGTACTTC. Its protein product is CASSLPGPYEQYF.

J is TRBJ2-3 and V is TRBV12-3 or TRBV12-4; perhaps TRBD1 as D (6 bases). This CDR3 has 14 residues. Trimming took 1 base from V and 4 from J, leaving 9 bases between them. This chain's CDR3 is CASSLGAGADTQYF. CDR3 bases: TGTGCCAGCAGTTTAGGTGCAGGGGCAGATACGCAGTATTTT.

The V call is TRBV7-6, the J call TRBJ2-3, with D hard to call. Trimming removed 2 bases from V and 1 base from J, with 10 bases in between. There are 15 residues in the CDR3. The germline V gene encodes CDR1 SGHVS and CDR2 FNYEAQ. The DNA for the CDR3 is TGTGCCAGCAGCTTAACCGCTGTCGGCACAGATACGCAGTATTTT. This translates into CASSLTAVGTDTQYF.

As to this clonotype: An end of the junction differs from the germline gene, which may be a read error. This rearrangement joins TRBV12-3 or TRBV12-4 to TRBJ2-3, with a weak D call TRBD1 (6 bases). The CDR3 runs to 16 residues. The CDR3 DNA follows: TGTGCCAGCAGTTTAGGGAGAACAGGGCTATGGGATACGCGGTATTTT. It encodes CASSLGRTGLWDTRYF.

This clonotype has a handful of counts. V and J are TRBV18 and TRBJ1-1; maybe TRBD1 (5 bases). Germline assignment: CDR1 KGHSH and CDR2 LQKENI. Trimming took 4 bases from V and 8 from J, leaving 17 bases between them. The CDR3 is 14 residues long. CDR3 bases: TGTGCCAGCTCACTCGATCGGGGCCGACGGGAAGCTTTCTTT. Protein product: CASSLDRGRREAFF. The full variable domain, with the rest looked up from reference TRBV18 and TRBJ1-1, is NAGVMQNPRHLVRRRGQEARLRCSPMKGHSHVYWYRQLPEEGLKFMVYLQKENIIDESGMPKERFSAEFPKEGPSILRIQQVVRGDSAAYFCASSLDRGRREAFFGQGTRLTVV.

The chain uses TRBV9 and TRBJ2-2; no clear D gene. This CDR3 has 13 amino acids. Germline-derived CDR1 and CDR2 are SGDLS and YYNGEE. V was trimmed by 4 bases and J by 7 bases, leaving 11 bases between them. CDR3 residues: CASSPPSVGELFF. In DNA form, the CDR3 reads TGTGCCAGCAGCCCTCCCTCCGTCGGGGAGCTGTTTTTT.

The rearrangement links TRBV4-2 to TRBJ1-4; 7 positions agree with TRBD1. Losses at the gene ends were 5 bases for V and 4 bases for J; bases not matched to a gene: 4. CDR1 is LGHNA and CDR2 is YNFKEQ in the germline V gene. This CDR3 contains 14 residues. CDR3 loop: CASSTQGNNEKLFF. DNA of the CDR3: TGTGCCAGCAGCACACAGGGGAATAATGAAAAACTGTTTTTT.

In this sample, this clonotype turned up once. This rearrangement joins TRBV6-2 or TRBV6-3 to TRBJ1-2, with D uncertain. Trimming shortened V by 0 bases and J by 4 bases, and 3 bases separated the two germline ends. The CDR3 loop spans 12 amino acids. Looked up from germline, CDR1 is MNHEY and CDR2 is SVGEGT. Written as DNA, the CDR3 is TGTGCCAGCAGTTACTCTTTCTATGGCTACACCTTC. Amino acid sequence: CASSYSFYGYTF.

This clonotype was seen once. The rearrangement uses TRBV14 and TRBJ2-4; D unresolved. Germline values: CDR1 SGHDN, CDR2 FVKESK. The CDR3 covers 14 residues. V gave up 3 bases and J gave up 0 bases, with 6 bases separating them. This CDR3 is CASSQQVAKNIQYF. The CDR3 nucleotides are TGTGCCAGCAGCCAGCAGGTAGCCAAAAACATTCAGTACTTC. Combining the CDR3 with reference TRBV14 and TRBJ2-4 gives the whole variable domain EAGVTQFPSHSVIEKGQTVTLRCDPISGHDNLYWYRRVMGKEIKFLLHFVKESKQDESGMPNNRFLAERTGGTYSTLKVQPAELEDSGVYFCASSQQVAKNIQYFGAGTRLSVL.

CDR3 sequence (DNA): TGTGCCAGCAGTTACTCGAAACATCCCCCCGATGGCTACACCTTC. Protein: CASSYSKHPPDGYTF. V and J are TRBV6-5 and TRBJ1-2; D gene uncertain. The CDR3 sequence is 15 residues long. The V and J ends lost 0 bases and 6 bases respectively, with 14 bases between them. Germline CDR1 reads MNHEY; CDR2 reads SVGAGI.

In its sample, this clonotype was seen many times. V is TRBV12-3 or TRBV12-4 and J is TRBJ1-2; D gene uncertain. This CDR3 has 13 residues. The V gene lost 5 bases and the J gene lost 3 bases, with 10 bases spanning the gap. The CDR3 is CASSTRHDYGYTF. CDR3 sequence (DNA): TGTGCCAGCAGTACGCGACATGACTATGGCTACACCTTC.

In this sample, this clonotype turned up a few times. J is TRBJ1-1 and V is TRBV12-3 or TRBV12-4, with no clear D. The CDR3 has 13 amino acids. With 2 bases removed from V and 2 bases from J, the gap between germline ends came to 6 bases. The CDR3 loop is CASSLMGNTEAFF. The CDR3 DNA reads TGTGCCAGCAGTTTAATGGGAAACACTGAAGCTTTCTTT.

The J gene is TRBJ2-2, the V gene TRBV6-1; D might be TRBD2 (7 bases). The ends were cut back, 6 bases at V and 4 bases at J, with 18 bases in the middle. There are 16 residues in the CDR3. The V gene's germline CDR1 is MNHNS and CDR2 SASEGT. In DNA, the CDR3 is TGTGCCAGCAGCCCCTCCGGGGGGCGAACCACCGGGGAGCTGTTTTTT. Residues: CASSPSGGRTTGELFF.

Only one count was recorded for this clonotype. The V call is TRBV18, the J call TRBJ2-1, with D unclear. This CDR3 spans 14 amino acids. Trimming stripped 3 bases from V and 3 bases from J, with 9 bases between. Per germline, CDR1 KGHSH and CDR2 LQKENI. CDR3 loop: CASSPPANYNEQFF. CDR3 nucleotide sequence: TGTGCCAGCTCACCTCCAGCGAACTACAATGAGCAGTTCTTC.

The chain recombines TRBV20-1 with TRBJ2-2; D call uncertain. Deletions cut 6 bases from V and 6 bases from J, with 17 bases between. In germline, CDR1 is DFQATT, CDR2 SNEGSKA (reference sequence). The CDR3 spans 14 residues. CDR3 protein: CSARGRALAGELFF. The CDR3 nucleotides read TGCAGTGCCCGCGGTAGGGCATTGGCCGGGGAGCTGTTTTTT.

The CDR3 is CSVDGTSSADTQYF. CDR3 DNA sequence: TGCAGCGTTGATGGGACTAGCTCCGCAGATACGCAGTATTTT. The chain carries TRBV29-1 and TRBJ2-3, with 9 bases lining up with TRBD2. J gave up 4 bases and V 3 bases, and 5 bases lay outside the gene matches. The CDR3 contains 14 residues. Germline V lookup: CDR1 SQVTM, CDR2 ANQGSEA.

This clonotype was recorded at least ten times. V and J are TRBV4-1 and TRBJ1-1, with 10 bases fitting TRBD1. The junction had 4 bases not matched to a gene; V was cut back by 2 bases and J by 1 base. The CDR3 spans 16 residues. From germline, CDR1 is MGHRA and CDR2 YSYEKL. The CDR3 DNA reads TGCGCCAGCAGCCAAACGACAGGGGGCCCGAACACTGAAGCTTTCTTT. Encoded protein: CASSQTTGGPNTEAFF.